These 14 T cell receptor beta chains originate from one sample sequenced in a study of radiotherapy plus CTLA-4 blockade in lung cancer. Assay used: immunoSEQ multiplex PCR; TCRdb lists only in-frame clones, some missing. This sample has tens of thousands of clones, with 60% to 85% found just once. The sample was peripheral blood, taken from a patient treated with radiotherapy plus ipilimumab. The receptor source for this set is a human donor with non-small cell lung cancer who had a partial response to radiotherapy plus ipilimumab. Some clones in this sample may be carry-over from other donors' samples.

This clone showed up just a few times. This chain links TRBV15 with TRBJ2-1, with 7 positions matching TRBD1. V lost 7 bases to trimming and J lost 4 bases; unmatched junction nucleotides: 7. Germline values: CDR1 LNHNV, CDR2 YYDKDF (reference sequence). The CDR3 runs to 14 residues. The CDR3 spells CATNLPGQYNEQFF. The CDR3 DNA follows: TGTGCCACCAACCTCCCGGGACAGTACAATGAGCAGTTCTTC.

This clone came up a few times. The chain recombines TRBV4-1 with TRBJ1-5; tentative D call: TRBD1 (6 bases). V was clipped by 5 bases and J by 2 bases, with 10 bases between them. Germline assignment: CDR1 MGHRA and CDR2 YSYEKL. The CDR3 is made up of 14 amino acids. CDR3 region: CASSDYRGNQPQHF. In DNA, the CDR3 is TGCGCCAGCAGCGATTACAGGGGCAATCAGCCCCAGCATTTT.

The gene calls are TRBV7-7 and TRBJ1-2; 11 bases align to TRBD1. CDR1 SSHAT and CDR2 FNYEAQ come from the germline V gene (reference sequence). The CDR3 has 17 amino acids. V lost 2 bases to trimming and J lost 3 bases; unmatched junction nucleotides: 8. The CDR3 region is CASSLSYRTGGDYGYTF. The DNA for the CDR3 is TGTGCCAGCAGCTTATCTTATAGGACAGGGGGCGACTATGGCTACACCTTC.

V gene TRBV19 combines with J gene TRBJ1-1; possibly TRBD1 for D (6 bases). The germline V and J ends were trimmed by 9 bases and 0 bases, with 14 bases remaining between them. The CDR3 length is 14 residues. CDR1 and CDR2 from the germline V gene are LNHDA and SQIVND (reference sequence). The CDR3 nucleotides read TGTGCCAGCGAGGGACACCAAGTGAACACTGAAGCTTTCTTT. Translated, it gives CASEGHQVNTEAFF.

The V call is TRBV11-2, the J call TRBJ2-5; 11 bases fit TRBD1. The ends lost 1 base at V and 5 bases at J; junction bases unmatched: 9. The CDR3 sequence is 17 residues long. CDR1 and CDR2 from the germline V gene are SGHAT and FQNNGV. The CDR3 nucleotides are TGTGCCAGCAGCTTAGGAGCCGGGACAGGGGGGAGGGAGACCCAGTACTTC. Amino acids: CASSLGAGTGGRETQYF.

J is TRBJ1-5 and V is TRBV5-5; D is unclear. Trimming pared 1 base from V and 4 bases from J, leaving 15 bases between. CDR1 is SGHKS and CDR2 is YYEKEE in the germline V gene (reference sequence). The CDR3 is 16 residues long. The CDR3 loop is CASSLLPETTNQPQHF. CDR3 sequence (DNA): TGTGCCAGCAGCTTGTTGCCTGAGACAACTAATCAGCCCCAGCATTTT.

The CDR3 protein is CASSTLAERLNEQFF. CDR3 in DNA: TGTGCCAGTAGTACACTAGCGGAGCGACTCAATGAGCAGTTCTTC. V usage is TRBV19 and J usage is TRBJ2-1, with 8 bases aligning to TRBD2. The length of the CDR3 is 15 residues. Germline V CDR1 and CDR2: LNHDA, SQIVND (reference sequence). J was trimmed by 6 bases and V by 4 bases; bases with no gene match: 8.

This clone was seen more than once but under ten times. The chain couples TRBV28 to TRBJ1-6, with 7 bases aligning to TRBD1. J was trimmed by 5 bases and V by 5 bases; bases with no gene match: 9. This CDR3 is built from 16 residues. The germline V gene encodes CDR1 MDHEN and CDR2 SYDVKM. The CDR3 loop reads CASSPPNRGHNSPLHF. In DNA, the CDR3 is TGTGCCAGCAGTCCGCCTAACAGGGGCCATAATTCACCCCTCCACTTT. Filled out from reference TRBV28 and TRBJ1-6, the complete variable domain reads DVKVTQSSRYLVKRTGEKVFLECVQDMDHENMFWYRQDPGLGLRLIYFSYDVKMKEKGDIPEGYSVSREKKERFSLILESASTNQTSMYLCASSPPNRGHNSPLHFGNGTRLTVT.

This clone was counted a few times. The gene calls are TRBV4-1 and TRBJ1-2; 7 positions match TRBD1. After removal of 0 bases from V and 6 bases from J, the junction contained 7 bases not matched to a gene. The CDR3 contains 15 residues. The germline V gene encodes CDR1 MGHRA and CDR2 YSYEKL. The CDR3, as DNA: TGCGCCAGCAGCCAAGAGGCCCGACAGGGTAATGGCTACACCTTC. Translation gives CASSQEARQGNGYTF.

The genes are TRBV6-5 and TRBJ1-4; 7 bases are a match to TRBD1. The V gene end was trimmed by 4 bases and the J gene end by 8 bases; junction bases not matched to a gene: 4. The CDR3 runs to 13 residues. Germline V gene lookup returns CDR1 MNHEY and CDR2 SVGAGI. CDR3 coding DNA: TGTGCCAGCAGTTCGACAGGGAGAGAAAAACTGTTTTTT. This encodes CASSSTGREKLFF.

In DNA, the CDR3 is TGTGCCAGCAGCCAAGTTTTCTCCCAGGTCAGCACAGATACGCAGTATTTT. Translating it yields CASSQVFSQVSTDTQYF. The chain employs TRBV4-2 and TRBJ2-3; unclear D gene. Trimming shortened V by 1 base and J by 0 bases, and 14 bases separated the two germline ends. In germline, CDR1 is LGHNA, CDR2 YNFKEQ. There are 17 residues in the CDR3.

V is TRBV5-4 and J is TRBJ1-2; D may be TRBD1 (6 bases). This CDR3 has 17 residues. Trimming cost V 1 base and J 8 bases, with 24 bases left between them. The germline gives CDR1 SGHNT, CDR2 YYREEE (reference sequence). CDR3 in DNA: TGTGCCAGCAGCTTGAACCCCGGAATGGGGGCGCGGTTCGGCTACACCTTC. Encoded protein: CASSLNPGMGARFGYTF.

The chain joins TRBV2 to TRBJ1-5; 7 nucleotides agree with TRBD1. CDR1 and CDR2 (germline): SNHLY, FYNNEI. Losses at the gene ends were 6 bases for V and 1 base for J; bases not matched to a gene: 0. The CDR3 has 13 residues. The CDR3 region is CASRGQSNQPQHF. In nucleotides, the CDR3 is TGTGCCAGCAGGGGACAGAGCAATCAGCCCCAGCATTTT.

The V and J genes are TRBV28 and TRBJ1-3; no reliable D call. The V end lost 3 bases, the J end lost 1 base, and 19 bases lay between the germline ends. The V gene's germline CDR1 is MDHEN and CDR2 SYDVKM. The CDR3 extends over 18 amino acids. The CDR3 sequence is CASSFSGPRGRSGNTIYF. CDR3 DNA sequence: TGTGCCAGCAGTTTCAGTGGTCCTCGGGGTAGGTCTGGAAACACCATATATTTT.